The sequence of this T cell receptor (beta chain) was determined in a study of Graves' ophthalmopathy and Graves' hyperthyroidism. V gave up 5 bases and J gave up 2 bases; unmatched junction bases: 9. Germline lookup yields CDR1 SGHTA and CDR2 FQGNSA. This CDR3 is built from 15 residues. Beta-chain TCR CDR3 regions were amplified from RNA transcripts. In the first round, RT-PCR was carried out with HTBI primers, and a multiplex PCR formed the second round. TCRdb independently ran MiXCR on the multiplex PCR reads; one entry per CDR3 protein. This table has about 400,000 distinct CDR3 sequences, about a sixth appearing once. This clonotype was detected ten times or more.

Material: peripheral blood. The receptor was isolated from a woman aged 18-30 years with Graves' ophthalmopathy. V usage is TRBV7-2 and J usage is TRBJ2-7; 7 bases are shared with TRBD2. DNA of the CDR3: TGTGCCAGCAGCCGGGGGGTGGACGCAGCCTACGAGCAGTACTTC. It codes for CASSRGVDAAYEQYF. The whole variable domain, remainder taken from reference TRBV7-2 and TRBJ2-7, is GAGVSQSPSNKVTEKGKDVELRCDPISGHTALYWYRQSLGQGLEFLIYFQGNSAPDKSGLPSDRFSAERTGGSVSTLTIQRTQQEDSAVYLCASSRGVDAAYEQYFGPGTRLTVT.